What follows are 24 T cell receptor beta chains derived from one specimen sequenced in a study of T cell responses to AZD1222 COVID-19 vaccine. Measured with immunoSEQ multiplex PCR; TCRdb has only the in-frame clones, and not every one. The sample lists roughly 48,000 clones; 70% to 90% were seen once. Here the sequenced sample was peripheral blood, taken 28 days after the second AZD1222 dose. These receptors originate from an adult who received the AZD1222 COVID-19 vaccine.

In its sample, this clone was seen once. CDR3 amino acids: CASTFGRSGNTIYF. The DNA for the CDR3 is TGTGCCAGCACTTTTGGGAGATCTGGAAACACCATATATTTT. This chain uses TRBV28 with TRBJ1-3; D remains unclear. Trimming took 7 bases from V and 1 from J, leaving 11 bases between them. The CDR3 consists of 14 residues. CDR1 MDHEN and CDR2 SYDVKM come from the germline V gene.

This clone showed up just once. V and J are TRBV4-3 and TRBJ1-6; D is undetermined. The CDR3 sequence is 16 residues long. The V gene lost 4 bases and the J gene lost 0 bases, with 10 bases spanning the gap. Germline V lookup: CDR1 LGHNA, CDR2 YSLEER. The CDR3 DNA follows: TGCGCCAGCAGCCCGGAGGGTAGCTCCTATAATTCACCCCTCCACTTT. The encoded protein is CASSPEGSSYNSPLHF.

This clone was observed a single time. V gene TRBV5-4 combines with J gene TRBJ2-4; D is undetermined. Deletions cut 4 bases from V and 7 bases from J, with 12 bases between. The CDR3 covers 13 residues. Germline CDR1 SGHNT, CDR2 YYREEE (reference sequence). CDR3 protein: CASSPDKLNIQYF. CDR3 DNA sequence: TGTGCCAGCAGCCCTGACAAACTGAACATTCAGTACTTC. The complete variable domain, with remaining parts taken from reference TRBV5-4 and TRBJ2-4, reads ETGVTQSPTHLIKTRGQQVTLRCSSQSGHNTVSWYQQALGQGPQFIFQYYREEENGRGNFPPRFSGLQFPNYSSELNVNALELDDSALYLCASSPDKLNIQYFGAGTRLSVL.

The chain has TRBV6-5 and TRBJ2-7, with unresolved D. This CDR3 is 13 amino acids long. The germline gives CDR1 MNHEY, CDR2 SVGAGI. V was trimmed by 6 bases and J by 8 bases, leaving 17 bases between them. For the CDR3, the DNA is TGTGCCAGCAGGGGCTCCACTAACGCTAAGCAGTACTTC. As protein: CASRGSTNAKQYF.

The chain is built from TRBV7-9 and TRBJ2-1, with 7 positions matching TRBD2. J lost 8 bases, V lost 7 bases, and 11 bases had no gene match. Per germline, CDR1 SEHNR and CDR2 FQNEAQ (reference sequence). This CDR3 has 14 amino acids. The CDR3 region is CASNGRRAWDEQFF. The CDR3 DNA is TGTGCCAGCAACGGGAGGAGGGCCTGGGATGAGCAGTTCTTC.

This chain joins TRBV13 and TRBJ2-7; a possible D gene is TRBD2 (5 bases). Trimming left V 2 bases short and J 4 bases short, with 15 bases between. This CDR3 region has 15 residues. Germline V gene sequence: CDR1 PRHDT, CDR2 FYEKMQ (reference sequence). The CDR3, as DNA: TGTGCCAGCAGCTTAAGAGGGTCTGCCAATTACGAGCAGTACTTC. This translates into CASSLRGSANYEQYF.

The genes are TRBV5-1 and TRBJ1-2, with 8 bases aligning to TRBD1. CDR3 length equals 14 residues. The germline V gene encodes CDR1 SGHRS and CDR2 YFSETQ. V was clipped by 5 bases and J by 2 bases; unmatched bases: 5. CDR3: CASSQWDRNYGYTF. CDR3 sequence (DNA): TGCGCCAGCAGTCAGTGGGACAGGAACTATGGCTACACCTTC.

CDR3 sequence: CASSQTLYEQYF. In DNA form, the CDR3 reads TGTGCCAGCAGCCAAACCCTCTACGAGCAGTACTTC. This rearrangement joins TRBV7-9 to TRBJ2-7; no clear D gene. V lost 5 bases and J 3 bases, leaving 8 bases between the germline ends. The CDR3 contains 12 residues. Germline CDR1 and CDR2: SEHNR and FQNEAQ (reference sequence).

The chain recombines TRBV4-1 with TRBJ2-7, with 8 bases fitting TRBD1. Germline assignment: CDR1 MGHRA and CDR2 YSYEKL. The CDR3 spans 15 residues. Trimming at V came to 2 bases and at J to 4 bases, leaving 7 bases not matched to a gene. The CDR3 is CASSQSPGGGYEQYF. In nucleotides, the CDR3 is TGCGCCAGCAGCCAATCCCCAGGGGGCGGATACGAGCAGTACTTC.

The chain combines TRBV5-4 with TRBJ2-1; maybe TRBD1 (6 bases). Trimming cost V 4 bases and J 6 bases, with 17 bases left between them. CDR3 size: 15 residues. Germline CDR1 reads SGHNT; CDR2 reads YYREEE (reference sequence). For the CDR3, the DNA is TGTGCCAGCAGCGGTCGAGGCCGGGACACCAATGAGCAGTTCTTC. As protein: CASSGRGRDTNEQFF.

The gene calls are TRBV6-5 and TRBJ1-1; D not certain. The CDR3 consists of 15 residues. The V and J ends lost 7 bases and 0 bases respectively, with 15 bases between them. The germline V gene has CDR1 MNHEY and CDR2 SVGAGI. The CDR3 sequence: CASNPAGPMNTEAFF. The CDR3 DNA follows: TGTGCCAGCAATCCCGCAGGACCCATGAACACTGAAGCTTTCTTT.

J is TRBJ2-2 and V is TRBV6-2 or TRBV6-3; 7 nucleotides agree with TRBD2. CDR1 MNHEY and CDR2 SVGEGT come from the germline V gene. V gave up 6 bases and J gave up 0 bases; unmatched junction bases: 10. The CDR3 is made up of 17 amino acids. The CDR3 DNA sequence: TGTGCCAGCAGCAGGGATACCGGGACTACGAACACCGGGGAGCTGTTTTTT. Its protein product is CASSRDTGTTNTGELFF.

This clone has a single count. The chain joins TRBV29-1 to TRBJ2-1, with 8 bases identical to TRBD1. Germline-derived CDR1 and CDR2 are SQVTM and ANQGSEA. The CDR3 contains 12 residues. J lost 12 bases, V lost 4 bases, and 8 bases had no gene match. The DNA for the CDR3 is TGCAGCGTTGTAGGGCGCGGGACAGGGCAGTTCTTC. Its translation is CSVVGRGTGQFF.

The chain carries TRBV12-3 or TRBV12-4 and TRBJ2-7, with D perhaps TRBD1 or TRBD2 (5 bases each). The CDR3 is 11 amino acids. V gave up 8 bases and J gave up 12 bases, with 17 bases separating them. CDR3 sequence (DNA): TGTGCCAGCGCCTTGTTGGGGACGCGGTACTTC. It specifies CASALLGTRYF.

V usage is TRBV6-5 and J usage is TRBJ1-2, with a possible D match to TRBD1 (5 bases). V lost 4 bases and J lost 5, with 8 bases in between. CDR3 length: 12 amino acids. Germline CDR1 is MNHEY and CDR2 is SVGAGI. The CDR3 loop is CASSWGGYGYTF. CDR3 nucleotides: TGTGCCAGCAGTTGGGGGGGGTATGGCTACACCTTC.

The genes are TRBV3-1 (or the pseudogene TRBV3-2) and TRBJ2-7; tentatively, D is TRBD1 (6 bases). Germline V gene data show CDR1 as LGHDT and CDR2 as YNNKEL (reference sequence). The CDR3 sequence is 14 residues long. The V end was cut by 4 bases, the J end by 5 bases, with 15 bases between. The CDR3 region is CASSPRGISHEQYF. The CDR3 DNA sequence: TGTGCCAGCAGCCCAAGGGGGATATCCCACGAGCAGTACTTC.

The J gene is TRBJ2-7, the V gene TRBV3-1 (or the pseudogene TRBV3-2), with D hard to call. CDR1 is LGHDT, CDR2 YNNKEL, per germline (reference sequence). The CDR3 runs to 16 residues. The ends were cut back, 0 bases at V and 0 bases at J, with 12 bases in the middle. Here the CDR3 reads CASSQESLLSSYEQYF. The CDR3 DNA follows: TGTGCCAGCAGCCAAGAAAGTCTCCTCAGCTCCTACGAGCAGTACTTC.

This sequence joins TRBV18 and TRBJ2-5; D uncertain. This CDR3 contains 13 residues. V lost 3 bases, J lost 3 bases, and 8 bases lay in between. Germline V gene sequence: CDR1 KGHSH, CDR2 LQKENI. CDR3 sequence (DNA): TGTGCCAGCTCACCCGATCTAAAAGAGACCCAGTACTTC. Its translation is CASSPDLKETQYF.

This chain connects TRBV5-1 to TRBJ2-7; TRBD1 agrees at 10 bases. The CDR3 is made up of 15 amino acids. CDR1 is SGHRS and CDR2 is YFSETQ in the germline V gene. V gave up 0 bases and J gave up 3 bases; unmatched junction bases: 3. The CDR3 here is CASSLGQGAGYEQYF. CDR3 nucleotide sequence: TGCGCCAGCAGCTTGGGACAGGGGGCTGGCTACGAGCAGTACTTC.

The chain employs TRBV19 and TRBJ1-5; D is uncertain. Germline V gene sequence: CDR1 LNHDA, CDR2 SQIVND (reference sequence). The CDR3 is made up of 16 amino acids. Trimming removed 6 bases from V and 1 base from J, with 16 bases in between. The CDR3 sequence is CASSPLAGGSNQPQHF. CDR3 DNA: TGTGCCAGTAGCCCTTTGGCGGGAGGAAGCAATCAGCCCCAGCATTTT.

The rearrangement links TRBV5-4 to TRBJ2-1, with a weak D call TRBD2 (6 bases). The germline gives CDR1 SGHNT, CDR2 YYREEE (reference sequence). With 4 bases removed from V and 3 bases from J, the gap between germline ends came to 14 bases. The CDR3 consists of 15 residues. Written as DNA, the CDR3 is TGTGCCAGCAGCGCCTTGGGAGGCCGCTACAATGAGCAGTTCTTC. It encodes CASSALGGRYNEQFF. Full variable domain (outside the CDR3, taken from reference TRBV5-4 and TRBJ2-1): ETGVTQSPTHLIKTRGQQVTLRCSSQSGHNTVSWYQQALGQGPQFIFQYYREEENGRGNFPPRFSGLQFPNYSSELNVNALELDDSALYLCASSALGGRYNEQFFGPGTRLTVL.

The chain joins TRBV6-4 to TRBJ1-1; tentative D call: TRBD1 (6 bases). The germline V gene has CDR1 MRHNA and CDR2 SNTAGT. CDR3 length equals 14 residues. Between the trimmed V and J ends, which lost 5 bases and 1 base, there was a span of 11 bases. Here the CDR3 reads CASSSGEANTEAFF. In DNA, the CDR3 is TGTGCCAGCAGTTCAGGGGAGGCGAACACTGAAGCTTTCTTT.

The chain links TRBV19 to TRBJ2-1; D could derive from TRBD1 or TRBD2 (5 bases each). This CDR3 spans 13 amino acids. The ends were cut back, 4 bases at V and 8 bases at J, with 12 bases in the middle. The V gene's germline CDR1 is LNHDA and CDR2 SQIVND (reference sequence). In nucleotides, the CDR3 is TGTGCCAGTAGTAGGAATGAGGGACATGAGCAGTTCTTC. Amino acid sequence: CASSRNEGHEQFF.

In this sample, this clone turned up a few times. The genes are TRBV11-2 and TRBJ1-6; no firm D call. Germline V gives CDR1 SGHAT, CDR2 FQNNGV. The CDR3 spans 13 residues. V lost 5 bases and J lost 10, with 12 bases in between. The CDR3, as DNA: TGTGCCAGCAGCCCGCGACCGGGATCACCCCTCCACTTT. Protein sequence: CASSPRPGSPLHF.